The 16 T cell receptor beta chains listed next were all sequenced from one sample in a study of blood T cell repertoires in COVID-19. Using immunoSEQ multiplex PCR, the repertoire was profiled, and TCRdb retains in-frame clones only, with some absent. The table records 250,000 to 300,000 clones, about nine tenths of them present only once. The sequencing input was PBMCs or T cells enriched from blood (not recorded which). The receptor set was obtained from a woman between 40 and 50 years old who had recovered from COVID-19.

This chain uses TRBV30 with TRBJ1-2; 8 bases match TRBD1. The CDR3 is 12 residues long. Germline lookup yields CDR1 GTSNPN and CDR2 SVGIG (reference sequence). The J segment lost 8 bases and the V segment lost 7 bases, leaving 9 bases of the junction unmatched. The CDR3 bases are TGTGCCTTCAATCCGGACAGGGTCGGCTACACCTTC. Its protein is CAFNPDRVGYTF.

The chain joins TRBV29-1 to TRBJ2-4; TRBD2 is a possible D gene (6 bases). The CDR3 extends over 13 amino acids. CDR1 SQVTM and CDR2 ANQGSEA come from the germline V gene. Trimming took 4 bases from V and 5 from J, leaving 12 bases between them. CDR3: CSVAGGDQNIQYF. The CDR3 bases are TGCAGCGTTGCCGGGGGAGACCAAAACATTCAGTACTTC.

The J gene is TRBJ2-5, the V gene TRBV9; a possible D gene is TRBD1 (8 bases). Trimming pared 3 bases from V and 1 base from J, leaving 19 bases between. Germline loops: CDR1 SGDLS, CDR2 YYNGEE. This CDR3 region has 17 residues. The CDR3 DNA reads TGTGCCAGCAGCGGGCGGAACAGGGGGGGATCCCAAGAGACCCAGTACTTC. This translates into CASSGRNRGGSQETQYF.

The rearrangement uses TRBV5-1 and TRBJ2-3, with D possibly matching TRBD1 (5 bases). Trimming left V 0 bases short and J 3 bases short, with 11 bases between. The CDR3 extends over 15 amino acids. Germline V gene sequence: CDR1 SGHRS, CDR2 YFSETQ. CDR3 DNA: TGCGCCAGCAGCTTGGGACAGATTCAGACAGATACGCAGTATTTT. Its translation: CASSLGQIQTDTQYF.

V gene TRBV7-9 combines with J gene TRBJ1-3; 7 bases map to TRBD1. Germline V gene lookup returns CDR1 SEHNR and CDR2 FQNEAQ (reference sequence). V lost 11 bases and J lost 0; bases outside the gene matches: 10. This CDR3 is 15 amino acids long. The CDR3 reads CASSDRESSGNTIYF. CDR3 DNA sequence: TGTGCCTCGTCCGACAGGGAGAGCTCTGGAAACACCATATATTTT.

The chain employs TRBV27 and TRBJ1-2, with no clear D. Germline CDR1 MNHEY, CDR2 SMNVEV (reference sequence). V was trimmed by 0 bases and J by 0 bases, leaving 8 bases between them. This CDR3 is built from 15 residues. This chain's CDR3 is CASSLSGLSNYGYTF. The CDR3 coding sequence is TGTGCCAGCAGTTTATCAGGACTTTCTAACTATGGCTACACCTTC.

The chain has TRBV24-1 and TRBJ2-3, with a possible D match to TRBD1 (6 bases). The CDR3 has 13 amino acids. V dropped 9 bases and J dropped 4 bases, with 13 bases sitting between them. CDR1 is KGHDR and CDR2 is SFDVKD in the germline V gene. In DNA form, the CDR3 reads TGTGCCACCGGAAGACAGGAGTCAGATACGCAGTATTTT. Amino acid sequence: CATGRQESDTQYF.

This clone was picked up one time. The rearrangement joins TRBV10-1 to TRBJ2-2; TRBD1 agrees at 9 bases. The germline V gene has CDR1 WNHNN and CDR2 SYGVQD (reference sequence). The CDR3 runs 17 residues. V dropped 7 bases and J dropped 2; count of bases not matched to a gene: 11. DNA for the CDR3: TGCGCCAGCACCGCCCCGGGACAGGGAAATAACACCGGGGAGCTGTTTTTT. Amino acid sequence: CASTAPGQGNNTGELFF.

This clone was observed a handful of times. This sequence joins TRBV3-1 (or the pseudogene TRBV3-2) and TRBJ1-1; a possible D gene is TRBD1 (6 bases). This CDR3 has 15 residues. Per germline, CDR1 LGHDT and CDR2 YNNKEL (reference sequence). Trimming cost V 0 bases and J 5 bases, with 13 bases left between them. The CDR3 protein is CASSQEAGAGTEAFF. In nucleotides, the CDR3 is TGTGCCAGCAGCCAAGAAGCGGGGGCCGGAACTGAAGCTTTCTTT.

V usage is TRBV30 and J usage is TRBJ2-5, with 7 bases identical to TRBD2. CDR1 and CDR2 from the germline V gene are GTSNPN and SVGIG (reference sequence). V shed 0 bases and J 10 bases; nucleotides not matched to a gene: 11. The CDR3 loop spans 14 amino acids. The CDR3 sequence is CAWSVRAGFRDQYF. The CDR3 nucleotides are TGTGCCTGGAGTGTACGAGCGGGGTTTAGGGACCAGTACTTC.

The gene calls are TRBV9 and TRBJ1-2; D is unresolved. V lost 4 bases to trimming and J lost 0 bases, with 13 bases between them. CDR1 SGDLS and CDR2 YYNGEE come from the germline V gene. This CDR3 region has 15 residues. CDR3 sequence reads: CASSPEGVANYGYTF. CDR3 DNA sequence: TGTGCCAGCAGCCCCGAGGGAGTCGCTAACTATGGCTACACCTTC.

The chain couples TRBV27 to TRBJ2-7; the D gene is possibly TRBD2 (5 bases). The germline CDR1 and CDR2 sequences are MNHEY and SMNVEV (reference sequence). This CDR3 region has 16 residues. V was shortened by 8 bases and J by 4 bases, with 24 bases between the two germline ends. For the CDR3, the DNA is TGTGCCAGCTCTCGCCTGGGGAGAGGAGCCCAATACGAGCAGTACTTC. This codes for CASSRLGRGAQYEQYF.

This chain uses TRBV5-1 with TRBJ2-7, with a weak D call TRBD1 (7 bases). CDR3 size: 17 residues. V gave up 0 bases and J gave up 4 bases, with 20 bases separating them. From germline, CDR1 is SGHRS and CDR2 YFSETQ. The CDR3 here is CASSLAPGGGRRYEQYF. As DNA, the CDR3 is TGCGCCAGCAGCTTGGCCCCCGGAGGGGGCAGAAGGTACGAGCAGTACTTC.

V gene TRBV14 combines with J gene TRBJ2-3; tentative D call: TRBD2 (5 bases). The CDR3 has 16 residues. Trimming left V 6 bases short and J 2 bases short, with 18 bases between. The germline V gene encodes CDR1 SGHDN and CDR2 FVKESK. Here the CDR3 DNA reads TGTGCCAGCAGTCTTACGGGGAGAGAAATCACAGATACGCAGTATTTT. Amino acids: CASSLTGREITDTQYF.

This sequence joins TRBV5-1 and TRBJ2-2; 8 nucleotides line up with TRBD1. V lost 0 bases, J lost 5 bases, and 3 bases stayed unmatched. CDR1 SGHRS and CDR2 YFSETQ come from the germline V gene. The CDR3 has 15 amino acids. This chain's CDR3 is CASSLAQGVTGELFF. Written as DNA, the CDR3 is TGCGCCAGCAGCTTGGCACAGGGGGTAACCGGGGAGCTGTTTTTT.

The chain recombines TRBV14 with TRBJ2-7, with D unclear. The length of the CDR3 is 17 residues. V dropped 3 bases and J dropped 0 bases, with 18 bases sitting between them. CDR1 is SGHDN, CDR2 FVKESK, per germline. CDR3 sequence: CASSQFETRYYSYEQYF. The CDR3 coding sequence is TGTGCCAGCAGCCAGTTTGAGACACGCTATTACTCCTACGAGCAGTACTTC.